The 23 T cell receptor beta chains given below trace back to one sample, sequenced in a study of cytomegalovirus exposure and HLA in healthy donors. This PCR relied on a set of 60 Vbeta primers and 13 Jbeta primers. Data came from immunoSEQ multiplex PCR; TCRdb stores just in-frame clones and leaves some out. This repertoire comprises about 88,000 clones; its ten largest clones make up about 6%. Specimen: PBMCs. These receptors all stem from a girl between 5 and 17 years old in good health and CMV-seropositive.

CDR3 sequence: CASSSTSSSGGARSSYEQYV. CDR3 nucleotide sequence: TGTGCCAGCAGCTCCACGTCGTCTAGCGGGGGGGCCCGGAGCTCCTACGAGCAGTACGTC. The J gene is TRBJ2-7, the V gene TRBV13, with 12 bases identical to TRBD2. This CDR3 is built from 20 residues. V dropped 4 bases and J dropped 0; count of bases not matched to a gene: 16. Per germline, CDR1 PRHDT and CDR2 FYEKMQ (reference sequence).

Note on this clone: Other nucleotide sequences from this sample produce the same CDR3. The rearrangement uses TRBV30 and TRBJ2-1; D gene ambiguous. Germline V lookup: CDR1 GTSNPN, CDR2 SVGIG (reference sequence). The CDR3 consists of 15 residues. V dropped 0 bases and J dropped 5 bases, with 14 bases sitting between them. The chain's CDR3 is CAWSVSLLRNNEQFF. In DNA form, the CDR3 reads TGTGCCTGGAGTGTAAGTCTATTGAGGAACAATGAGCAGTTCTTC.

The V gene is TRBV4-2, the J gene TRBJ1-5; a weak D match, TRBD1 (5 bases). V lost 0 bases, J lost 6 bases, and 21 bases lay in between. Germline loops: CDR1 LGHNA, CDR2 YNFKEQ. This CDR3 is built from 18 residues. Here the CDR3 reads CASSQEGVPGGGGQPQHF. The CDR3 coding sequence is TGTGCCAGCAGCCAAGAAGGGGTCCCAGGCGGCGGGGGTCAGCCCCAGCATTTT.

The CDR3 loop reads CASSPFWTGDQPQHF. The CDR3 nucleotides are TGTGCCAGCAGTCCATTTTGGACAGGGGATCAGCCCCAGCATTTT. The chain is built from TRBV28 and TRBJ1-5; 9 nucleotides agree with TRBD1. The CDR3 covers 15 residues. Per the germline V gene, CDR1 is MDHEN and CDR2 is SYDVKM. V shed 5 bases, J shed 5 bases, and the junction held 7 bases outside the gene matches.

The chain couples TRBV29-1 to TRBJ2-2; D is perhaps TRBD2 (6 bases). The V end was cut by 6 bases, the J end by 1 base, with 9 bases between. CDR3 length equals 13 residues. From germline, CDR1 is SQVTM and CDR2 ANQGSEA. The CDR3 sequence is CSVAGRNTGELFF. The CDR3, as DNA: TGCAGCGTCGCGGGACGGAACACCGGGGAGCTGTTTTTT.

The chain has TRBV27 and TRBJ1-6; D uncertain. CDR1 and CDR2 (germline): MNHEY, SMNVEV (reference sequence). The CDR3 loop spans 16 amino acids. Trimming cost V 8 bases and J 7 bases, with 21 bases left between them. CDR3 region: CASRIGEGILNSPLHF. The CDR3 DNA follows: TGTGCCAGCCGAATTGGGGAGGGAATCCTCAATTCACCCCTCCACTTT.

The chain employs TRBV4-3 and TRBJ2-1, with 11 bases lining up with TRBD1. Losses at the gene ends were 4 bases for V and 7 bases for J; bases not matched to a gene: 6. The germline CDR1 and CDR2 sequences are LGHNA and YSLEER. The CDR3 extends over 15 amino acids. The CDR3 DNA reads as TGCGCCAGCAGCCTCGGACAGGGGGCCGAGAATGAGCAGTTCTTC. Protein: CASSLGQGAENEQFF.

The rearrangement joins TRBV9 to TRBJ1-3; D ambiguous. The germline V and J ends were trimmed by 0 bases and 0 bases, with 16 bases remaining between them. Looked up from germline, CDR1 is SGDLS and CDR2 is YYNGEE. The CDR3 has 18 residues. The DNA of the CDR3 is TGTGCCAGCAGCGTAGGGTCATGGGCCTTGAGCTCTGGAAACACCATATATTTT. This translates into CASSVGSWALSSGNTIYF.

The J gene is TRBJ2-1, the V gene TRBV5-1; D possibly corresponds to TRBD2 (5 bases). Trimming pared 7 bases from V and 10 bases from J, leaving 24 bases between. The germline V gene has CDR1 SGHRS and CDR2 YFSETQ. The CDR3 is made up of 15 amino acids. The CDR3 region has the DNA TGCGCCAGCTCCTCCGGGGAGAGACGGTTCGGGGAGCAGTTCTTC. Translating it yields CASSSGERRFGEQFF.

With respect to this clone: Other nucleotide sequences in the sample specify the same CDR3. The chain carries TRBV9 and TRBJ1-4, with 7 positions matching TRBD1. The CDR3 runs 14 residues. The V and J ends lost 3 bases and 7 bases, in that order; junction bases with no gene match: 6. Germline CDR1 SGDLS, CDR2 YYNGEE. In DNA form, the CDR3 reads TGTGCCAGCAGCGAAACAGGGACAGCTGAAAAACTGTTTTTT. Its protein is CASSETGTAEKLFF.

This sequence joins TRBV7-9 and TRBJ2-5, with a possible D match to TRBD2 (7 bases). The V gene's germline CDR1 is SEHNR and CDR2 FQNEAQ (reference sequence). The CDR3 runs to 16 residues. Between the trimmed V and J ends, which lost 5 bases and 2 bases, there was a span of 18 bases. CDR3 nucleotide sequence: TGTGCCAGCAGCGACAGGACTAGAGGGAAACAAGAGACCCAGTACTTC. Its protein product is CASSDRTRGKQETQYF.

This chain links TRBV20-1 with TRBJ1-1; D unclear. V gave up 3 bases and J gave up 9 bases, with 11 bases separating them. The CDR3 has 11 amino acids. Germline loops: CDR1 DFQATT, CDR2 SNEGSKA (reference sequence). CDR3 amino acids: CSASRGNKAFF. For the CDR3, the DNA is TGCAGTGCTAGTAGAGGGAATAAAGCTTTCTTT.

This sequence joins TRBV4-2 and TRBJ1-2, with D tentatively TRBD1 (5 bases). Germline values: CDR1 LGHNA, CDR2 YNFKEQ. The CDR3 is made up of 15 amino acids. V dropped 6 bases and J dropped 1 base, with 15 bases sitting between them. The CDR3 region is CASREGQDNNYGYTF. CDR3 sequence (DNA): TGTGCCAGCAGGGAGGGGCAGGATAATAACTATGGCTACACCTTC.

V gene TRBV4-3 combines with J gene TRBJ2-1; tentatively, D is TRBD1 (5 bases). V was trimmed by 5 bases and J by 0 bases, leaving 11 bases between them. The CDR3 is 15 residues long. Germline CDR1 and CDR2: LGHNA and YSLEER. The DNA for the CDR3 is TGCGCCAGCAGCAGGGGTCAGGGCTCCTACAATGAGCAGTTCTTC. Translating it yields CASSRGQGSYNEQFF.

V and J are TRBV6-5 and TRBJ2-5; a weak D match, TRBD2 (5 bases). The CDR3 is made up of 11 amino acids. Trimming pared 7 bases from V and 5 bases from J, leaving 8 bases between. CDR1 and CDR2 from the germline V gene are MNHEY and SVGAGI. The CDR3 DNA reads as TGTGCCAGCATTACGGGGGAGACCCAGTACTTC. Amino acid sequence: CASITGETQYF.

The chain is built from TRBV13 and TRBJ1-1; 9 bases match TRBD1. Germline V gene data show CDR1 as PRHDT and CDR2 as FYEKMQ (reference sequence). This CDR3 has 14 residues. V lost 7 bases and J lost 8; bases outside the gene matches: 11. CDR3 nucleotides: TGTGCCAGCACCACCTCGACAGGGGGGATCGAAGCTTTCTTT. Its translation: CASTTSTGGIEAFF.

This chain connects TRBV28 to TRBJ1-5, with D possibly matching TRBD1 (5 bases). Deletions cut 6 bases from V and 4 bases from J, with 16 bases between. CDR1 is MDHEN, CDR2 SYDVKM, per germline. The CDR3 has 15 amino acids. Written as DNA, the CDR3 is TGTGCCAGCAGACCACTGACAGAAACAAATCAGCCCCAGCATTTT. Amino acid sequence: CASRPLTETNQPQHF.

The rearrangement joins TRBV4-1 to TRBJ1-4; D is uncertain. V was shortened by 1 base and J by 7 bases, with 4 bases between the two germline ends. Germline V gene data show CDR1 as MGHRA and CDR2 as YSYEKL. The CDR3 runs to 12 residues. DNA for the CDR3: TGCGCCAGCAGCCAAGTCGGTGAAAAACTGTTTTTT. It yields the protein CASSQVGEKLFF.

This chain uses TRBV9 with TRBJ1-2; a possible D gene is TRBD1 (6 bases). V lost 3 bases and J 2 bases, leaving 11 bases between the germline ends. The CDR3 covers 14 residues. From germline, CDR1 is SGDLS and CDR2 YYNGEE. Here the CDR3 reads CASSAWTENYGYTF. The CDR3 DNA is TGTGCCAGCAGCGCTTGGACAGAAAACTATGGCTACACCTTC.

The V gene is TRBV7-9, the J gene TRBJ1-6; 10 bases are a match to TRBD1. This CDR3 spans 15 amino acids. Germline trimming cut 4 bases from V and 10 bases from J; bases unmatched to any gene: 7. Germline V gene data show CDR1 as SEHNR and CDR2 as FQNEAQ (reference sequence). DNA for the CDR3: TGTGCCAGCAGCTCCCGGACAGGGGGGGGGTCACCCCTCCACTTT. Residues: CASSSRTGGGSPLHF. The variable domain in full, completed from reference TRBV7-9 and TRBJ1-6, reads DTGVSQNPRHKITKRGQNVTFRCDPISEHNRLYWYRQTLGQGPEFLTYFQNEAQLEKSRLLSDRFSAERPKGSFSTLEIQRTEQGDSAMYLCASSSRTGGGSPLHFGNGTRLTVT.

The chain is built from TRBV28 and TRBJ2-7; 9 bases are a match to TRBD2. Germline CDR1 reads MDHEN; CDR2 reads SYDVKM. V shed 5 bases, J shed 4 bases, and the junction held 9 bases outside the gene matches. The CDR3 extends over 15 amino acids. The CDR3: CASSTAGAGGYEQYF. The CDR3 nucleotides read TGTGCCAGCAGTACCGCGGGGGCGGGAGGGTACGAGCAGTACTTC.

The chain joins TRBV11-2 to TRBJ1-1, with 7 positions matching TRBD1. Trimming at V came to 0 bases and at J to 0 bases, leaving 13 bases not matched to a gene. The germline CDR1 and CDR2 sequences are SGHAT and FQNNGV. The CDR3 extends over 19 amino acids. The CDR3 reads CASSLDGGQWGSLNTEAFF. The CDR3 DNA is TGTGCCAGCAGCTTAGACGGGGGACAGTGGGGATCGTTGAACACTGAAGCTTTCTTT.

The chain has TRBV28 and TRBJ1-1, with TRBD1 identical over 7 bases. The CDR3 runs 16 residues. Trimming cost V 3 bases and J 0 bases; bases outside gene matches: 7. The V gene's germline CDR1 is MDHEN and CDR2 SYDVKM. The CDR3: CASSFDLRGVNTEAFF. DNA of the CDR3: TGTGCCAGCAGTTTCGACCTCAGGGGGGTGAACACTGAAGCTTTCTTT.